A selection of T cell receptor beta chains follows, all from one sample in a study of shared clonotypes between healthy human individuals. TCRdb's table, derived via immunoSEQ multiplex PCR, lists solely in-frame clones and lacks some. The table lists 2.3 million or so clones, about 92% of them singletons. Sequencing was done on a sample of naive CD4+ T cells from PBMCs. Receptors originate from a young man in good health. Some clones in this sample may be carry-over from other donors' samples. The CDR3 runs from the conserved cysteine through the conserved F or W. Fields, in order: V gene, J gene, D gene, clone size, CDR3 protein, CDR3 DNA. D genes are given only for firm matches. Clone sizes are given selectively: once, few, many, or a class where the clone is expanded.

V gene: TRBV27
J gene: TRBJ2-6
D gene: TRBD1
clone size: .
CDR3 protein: CASSSRTGAGANVLTF
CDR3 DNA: TGTGCCAGCAGTTCCCGGACAGGGGCAGGGGCCAACGTCCTGACTTTC

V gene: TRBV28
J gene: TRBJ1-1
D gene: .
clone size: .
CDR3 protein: CASSLGGWTEAFF
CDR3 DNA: TGTGCCAGCAGTTTAGGGGGTTGGACTGAAGCTTTCTTT

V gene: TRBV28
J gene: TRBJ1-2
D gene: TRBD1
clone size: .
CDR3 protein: CASSQGTANYGYTF
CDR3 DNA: TGTGCCAGCAGCCAAGGGACAGCGAACTATGGCTACACCTTC

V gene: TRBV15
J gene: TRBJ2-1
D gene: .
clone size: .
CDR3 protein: CATSRRTEGGNEQFF
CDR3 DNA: TGTGCCACCAGCAGGAGAACTGAGGGGGGCAATGAGCAGTTCTTC

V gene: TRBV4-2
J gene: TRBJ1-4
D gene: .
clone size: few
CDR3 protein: CASSQGQFNEKLFF
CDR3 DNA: TGTGCCAGCAGCCAAGGACAGTTTAATGAAAAACTGTTTTTT

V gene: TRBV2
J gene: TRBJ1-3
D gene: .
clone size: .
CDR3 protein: CASSGNSGNTIYF
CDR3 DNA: TGTGCCAGCAGTGGTAACTCTGGAAACACCATATATTTT

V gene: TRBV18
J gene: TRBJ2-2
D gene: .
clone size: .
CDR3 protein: CASSPVPNTGELFF
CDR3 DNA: TGTGCCAGCTCCCCGGTACCGAACACCGGGGAGCTGTTTTTT

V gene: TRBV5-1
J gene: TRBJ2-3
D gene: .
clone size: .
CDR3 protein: CASSLVGQPNTDTQYF
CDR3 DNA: TGCGCCAGCAGCTTGGTCGGCCAACCTAACACAGATACGCAGTATTTT

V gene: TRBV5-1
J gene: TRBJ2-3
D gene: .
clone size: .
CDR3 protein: CASSLAGTSSTDTQYF
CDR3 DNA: TGCGCCAGCAGCTTGGCCGGGACTTCTAGCACAGATACGCAGTATTTT

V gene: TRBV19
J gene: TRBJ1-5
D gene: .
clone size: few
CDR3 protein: CASSSGWGSNQPQHF
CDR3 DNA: TGTGCCAGTAGCTCGGGTTGGGGCAGCAATCAGCCCCAGCATTTT

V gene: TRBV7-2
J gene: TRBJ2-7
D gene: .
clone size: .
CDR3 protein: CASSRTGFYEQYF
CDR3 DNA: TGTGCCAGCAGCCGCACTGGGTTCTACGAGCAGTACTTC

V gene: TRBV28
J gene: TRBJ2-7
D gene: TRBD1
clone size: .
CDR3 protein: CASSPRTGTLSTYEQYF
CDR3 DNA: TGTGCCAGCAGTCCTCGGACAGGGACCTTGTCAACCTACGAGCAGTACTTC

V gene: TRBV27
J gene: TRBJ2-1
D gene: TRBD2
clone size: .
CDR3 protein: CASSFTSGSYNEQFF
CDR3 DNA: TGTGCCAGCAGTTTTACTAGCGGCTCCTACAATGAGCAGTTCTTC

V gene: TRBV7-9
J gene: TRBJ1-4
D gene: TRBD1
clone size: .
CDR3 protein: CASSFLAGGNEKLFF
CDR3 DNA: TGTGCCAGCAGCTTTCTCGCAGGGGGCAATGAAAAACTGTTTTTT

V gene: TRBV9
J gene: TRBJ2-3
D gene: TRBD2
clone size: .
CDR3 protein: CASSVVGGRRTDTQYF
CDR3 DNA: TGTGCCAGCAGCGTAGTAGGCGGGAGAAGGACAGATACGCAGTATTTT

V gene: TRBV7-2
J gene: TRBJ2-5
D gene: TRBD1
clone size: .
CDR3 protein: CASSRAPGQGQETQYF
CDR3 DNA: TGTGCCAGCAGCCGGGCCCCGGGACAGGGACAAGAGACCCAGTACTTC

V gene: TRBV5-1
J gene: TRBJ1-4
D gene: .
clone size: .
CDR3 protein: CASSRGGETNEKLFF
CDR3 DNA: TGCGCCAGCTCTCGGGGCGGGGAAACTAATGAAAAACTGTTTTTT

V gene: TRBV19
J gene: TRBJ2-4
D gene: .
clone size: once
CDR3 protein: CASTKGGAKNIQYF
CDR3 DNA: TGTGCCAGTACCAAGGGGGGAGCCAAAAACATTCAGTACTTC

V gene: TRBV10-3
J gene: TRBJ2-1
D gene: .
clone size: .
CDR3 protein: CAISEGRADPYNEQFF
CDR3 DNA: TGTGCCATCAGTGAGGGGAGAGCGGACCCCTACAATGAGCAGTTCTTC

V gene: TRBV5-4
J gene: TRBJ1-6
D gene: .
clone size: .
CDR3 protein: CASSLDRNDSPLHF
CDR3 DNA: TGTGCCAGCAGCCTAGACAGAAACGATTCACCCCTCCACTTT

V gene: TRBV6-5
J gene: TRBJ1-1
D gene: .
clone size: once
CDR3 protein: CASSYNRANTEAFF
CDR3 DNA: TGTGCCAGCAGTTACAATCGGGCGAACACTGAAGCTTTCTTT

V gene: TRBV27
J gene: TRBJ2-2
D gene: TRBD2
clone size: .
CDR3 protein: CASSLLAWGGELFF
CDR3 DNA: TGTGCCAGCAGTCTACTAGCGTGGGGCGGGGAGCTGTTTTTT

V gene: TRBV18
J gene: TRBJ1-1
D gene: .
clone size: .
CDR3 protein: CASSRDIMNTEAFF
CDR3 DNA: TGTGCCAGCTCACGGGACATTATGAACACTGAAGCTTTCTTT

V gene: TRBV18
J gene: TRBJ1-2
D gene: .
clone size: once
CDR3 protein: CASSPDQGLSYTF
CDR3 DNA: TGTGCCAGCTCACCAGATCAGGGTCTATCCTACACCTTC

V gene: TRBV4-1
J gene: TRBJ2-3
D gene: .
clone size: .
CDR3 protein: CASSQVGASDTQYF
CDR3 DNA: TGCGCCAGCAGCCAAGTGGGGGCTTCAGATACGCAGTATTTT

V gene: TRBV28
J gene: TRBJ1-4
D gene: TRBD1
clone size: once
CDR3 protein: CASSDRGRANEKLFF
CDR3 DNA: TGTGCCAGCAGCGACAGGGGCCGGGCTAATGAAAAACTGTTTTTT

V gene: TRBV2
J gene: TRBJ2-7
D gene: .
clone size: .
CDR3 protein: CASRQGPTYEQYF
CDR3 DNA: TGTGCCAGCAGGCAGGGGCCCACCTACGAGCAGTACTTC

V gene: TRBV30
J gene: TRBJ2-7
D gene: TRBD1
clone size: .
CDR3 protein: CAWGQGSYEQYF
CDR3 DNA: TGTGCCTGGGGACAGGGCTCCTACGAGCAGTACTTC

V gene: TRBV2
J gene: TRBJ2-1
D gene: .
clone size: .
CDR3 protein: CASRDLYNEQFF
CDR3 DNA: TGTGCCAGCAGGGACCTATACAATGAGCAGTTCTTC

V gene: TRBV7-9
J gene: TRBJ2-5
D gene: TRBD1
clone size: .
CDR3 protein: CASSPRGSQETQYF
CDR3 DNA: TGTGCCAGCAGTCCCAGGGGGTCCCAAGAGACCCAGTACTTC

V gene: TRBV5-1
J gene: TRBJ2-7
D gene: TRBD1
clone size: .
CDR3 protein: CASSYTGTVWEQYF
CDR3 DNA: TGCGCCAGCAGCTACACCGGGACAGTGTGGGAGCAGTACTTC

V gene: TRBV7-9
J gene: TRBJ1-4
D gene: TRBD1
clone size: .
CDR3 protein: CASSQGGLNEKLFF
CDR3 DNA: TGTGCCAGCAGTCAGGGGGGCCTTAATGAAAAACTGTTTTTT

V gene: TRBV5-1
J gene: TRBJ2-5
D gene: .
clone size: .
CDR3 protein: CASSQMGSGTQYF
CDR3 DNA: TGCGCCAGCAGCCAAATGGGGTCCGGGACCCAGTACTTC

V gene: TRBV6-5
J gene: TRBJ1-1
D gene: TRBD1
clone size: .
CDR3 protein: CASSYSRGQGTEAFF
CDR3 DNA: TGTGCCAGCAGTTACTCTAGGGGACAGGGGACTGAAGCTTTCTTT

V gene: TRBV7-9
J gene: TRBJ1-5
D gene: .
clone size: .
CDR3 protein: CASSLRGAGSNQPQHF
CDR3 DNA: TGTGCCAGCAGCTTAAGGGGAGCGGGGAGCAATCAGCCCCAGCATTTT

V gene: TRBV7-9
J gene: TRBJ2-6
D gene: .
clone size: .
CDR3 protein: CASSFRDPAANVLTF
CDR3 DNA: TGTGCCAGCAGCTTCCGGGACCCCGCGGCCAACGTCCTGACTTTC

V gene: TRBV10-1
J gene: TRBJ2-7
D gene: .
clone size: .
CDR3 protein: CASSESKHLNYEQYF
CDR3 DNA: TGCGCCAGCAGTGAGTCCAAACACCTAAATTACGAGCAGTACTTC